This T cell receptor (beta chain) derives from a study of control samples from healthy donors and cancer patients. Produced via immunoSEQ multiplex PCR; TCRdb's table is partial and in-frame only. The sample lists some 100,000 clones; more than 85% were seen once. Germline V gene sequence: CDR1 SGHNT, CDR2 YENEEA. The CDR3 has 13 amino acids. Between the trimmed V and J ends, which lost 8 bases and 8 bases, there was a span of 17 bases. The TCR comes from a woman aged 50 to 65 in good health. Sequencing input: blood. The chain combines TRBV11-3 with TRBJ2-3; tentative D call: TRBD1 (5 bases). This chain's CDR3 is CASGPRRRGTQYF. The CDR3 nucleotides read TGTGCCAGCGGACCCAGAAGAAGGGGTACGCAGTATTTT.